Presented here are 20 T cell receptor beta chains from one specimen sequenced in a study of blood T cells in healthy people across ages. PCR was performed a second time for roughly 7 to 12 cycles using a sample-barcoded 5' primer and a J-beta primer mix. From the 5' RACE reads, TCRdb called clonotypes with MiXCR, one entry per CDR3 protein. The sample consists of 550,000 to 650,000 distinct CDR3 sequences, about 30% of them appearing once. Input material: blood. The receptors were sampled from an elderly woman in good health.

This clonotype appeared many times. The chain couples TRBV20-1 to TRBJ1-6, with 7 positions matching TRBD1. The J segment lost 6 bases and the V segment lost 6 bases, leaving 5 bases of the junction unmatched. This CDR3 is built from 13 residues. Germline V CDR1 and CDR2: DFQATT, SNEGSKA (reference sequence). CDR3 nucleotide sequence: TGCAGTGCCTTCCGGGACAGTAATTCACCCCTCCACTTT. Translated, it gives CSAFRDSNSPLHF.

Note on this clonotype: A clone one base away is much larger, so this may be a read error. The genes are TRBV6-2 or TRBV6-3 and TRBJ2-1; D uncertain. V was trimmed by 2 bases and J by 10 bases, leaving 9 bases between them. CDR1 and CDR2 from the germline V gene are MNHEY and SVGEGT. This CDR3 comprises 12 residues. CDR3 sequence reads: CASSYPRTEQFF. As DNA, the CDR3 is TGTGCCAGCAGTTACCCCAGGACCGAGCAGTTCTTC.

This clonotype has just a few counts. The rearrangement links TRBV15 to TRBJ1-4; 7 nucleotides agree with TRBD1. The CDR3 covers 13 residues. V dropped 6 bases and J dropped 6; count of bases not matched to a gene: 4. Germline CDR1 is LNHNV and CDR2 is YYDKDF (reference sequence). The CDR3 reads CATRGGLDEKLFF. The CDR3 DNA is TGTGCCACCAGAGGGGGCCTCGATGAAAAACTGTTTTTT.

This chain links TRBV6-4 with TRBJ2-2; 10 bases map to TRBD1. The CDR3 is 15 amino acids. Germline trimming cut 6 bases from V and 2 bases from J; bases unmatched to any gene: 3. Germline CDR1 reads MRHNA; CDR2 reads SNTAGT. This CDR3 is CASRRQGANTGELFF. The CDR3 DNA is TGTGCCAGCAGAAGACAGGGGGCCAACACCGGGGAGCTGTTTTTT.

This clonotype was counted ten times or more. The chain combines TRBV24-1 with TRBJ1-2; tentatively, D is TRBD1 (6 bases). The CDR3 runs to 14 residues. Trimming pared 3 bases from V and 5 bases from J, leaving 12 bases between. In germline, CDR1 is KGHDR, CDR2 SFDVKD. CDR3 DNA: TGTGCCACCAGTGATCCGGGCAGGGGTTATGGCTACACCTTC. This encodes CATSDPGRGYGYTF.

This clonotype was counted many times. This rearrangement joins TRBV7-9 to TRBJ2-7, with D unresolved. This CDR3 comprises 12 residues. CDR1 SEHNR and CDR2 FQNEAQ come from the germline V gene (reference sequence). V lost 2 bases and J lost 6, with 8 bases in between. The CDR3 here is CASSLKSGEQYF. The CDR3 bases are TGTGCCAGCAGCTTAAAGTCAGGCGAGCAGTACTTC.

V usage is TRBV4-1 and J usage is TRBJ2-1; no definite D call. Deletions cut 1 base from V and 7 bases from J, with 11 bases between. The CDR3 has 14 residues. Germline V gene lookup returns CDR1 MGHRA and CDR2 YSYEKL. The CDR3 spells CASSQVPGRNEQFF. CDR3 sequence (DNA): TGCGCCAGCAGCCAAGTTCCCGGGCGAAATGAGCAGTTCTTC.

A word on this clonotype: A much bigger clone sits one base away, suggesting this may be a read error. The V call is TRBV20-1, the J call TRBJ2-1, with TRBD2 matching 8 bases. The CDR3 loop spans 12 amino acids. J was trimmed by 10 bases and V by 5 bases; bases with no gene match: 7. The germline CDR1 and CDR2 sequences are DFQATT and SNEGSKA (reference sequence). This chain's CDR3 is CSALGLANEQFF. DNA of the CDR3: TGCAGTGCTTTAGGACTAGCAAACGAGCAGTTCTTC.

This chain links TRBV19 with TRBJ1-6, with 7 bases lining up with TRBD1. The CDR3 has 14 amino acids. Germline-derived CDR1 and CDR2 are LNHDA and SQIVND (reference sequence). V was pared by 7 bases and J by 9 bases, with 9 bases of the junction left unmatched. CDR3 bases: TGTGCCAGTAAGCCCACAGGGGACGGTTCACCCCTCCACTTT. Protein: CASKPTGDGSPLHF.

Comment on this clonotype: Possible read error: a much larger clone is one base away. This chain connects TRBV5-4 to TRBJ1-1, with D unresolved. There are 15 residues in the CDR3. The germline CDR1 and CDR2 sequences are SGHNT and YYREEE (reference sequence). CDR3 DNA: TGTGCCAGCAGACCCACGCGGACCCTGAACACTGGAGCTTTCTTT. Translation gives CASRPTRTLNTGAFF.

In this sample, this clonotype turned up a few times. The chain links TRBV7-2 to TRBJ2-1; 7 positions agree with TRBD1. Germline-derived CDR1 and CDR2 are SGHTA and FQGNSA. The CDR3 extends over 12 amino acids. After removal of 5 bases from V and 15 bases from J, the junction contained 10 bases not matched to a gene. The CDR3 sequence is CASSPEWDSGFF. The CDR3 coding sequence is TGTGCCAGCAGCCCCGAGTGGGACAGCGGGTTCTTC.

This clonotype was seen ten or more times. The V and J genes are TRBV5-1 and TRBJ2-7; D is undetermined. The CDR3 runs 13 residues. Trimming removed 5 bases from V and 3 bases from J, with 12 bases in between. Germline V gene data show CDR1 as SGHRS and CDR2 as YFSETQ. For the CDR3, the DNA is TGCGCCAGCAGTTCAGGACGGAACTACGAGCAGTACTTC. Its translation is CASSSGRNYEQYF.

At least ten counts were recorded for this clonotype. The chain links TRBV4-1 to TRBJ2-3; perhaps TRBD1 as D (5 bases). Germline CDR1 and CDR2: MGHRA and YSYEKL. Trimming left V 0 bases short and J 2 bases short, with 15 bases between. The CDR3 loop spans 17 amino acids. The CDR3 sequence is CASSQDLSGYTTDTQYF. The CDR3 nucleotides are TGCGCCAGCAGCCAAGATCTTTCAGGGTACACCACAGATACGCAGTATTTT.

This clonotype showed up many times. The chain combines TRBV7-9 with TRBJ1-2; possibly TRBD1 for D (5 bases). CDR3 length: 16 amino acids. Germline CDR1 SEHNR, CDR2 FQNEAQ (reference sequence). The V end was cut by 1 base, the J end by 4 bases, with 16 bases between. This CDR3 is CASSLESGMGSYGYTF. The DNA for the CDR3 is TGTGCCAGCAGCTTAGAATCAGGGATGGGGAGCTATGGCTACACCTTC.

This clonotype was seen more than once but under ten times. This chain links TRBV11-3 with TRBJ2-1; 9 bases match TRBD2. Germline V gene data show CDR1 as SGHNT and CDR2 as YENEEA. V was pared by 0 bases and J by 10 bases, with 10 bases of the junction left unmatched. The CDR3 is 16 amino acids. The CDR3 DNA reads as TGTGCCAGCAGCTTAGACGCGGGGGGGCCAGGTCGGGAGCAGTTCTTC. Translation gives CASSLDAGGPGREQFF.

The table lists this clonotype with a count of one. The chain uses TRBV5-1 and TRBJ1-1, with no clear D. The V end lost 2 bases, the J end lost 1 base, and 12 bases lay between the germline ends. Germline CDR1 and CDR2: SGHRS and YFSETQ. The CDR3 has 15 amino acids. CDR3 coding DNA: TGCGCCAGCAGCTTCCTTGGTAACACGAACACTGAAGCTTTCTTT. Encoded protein: CASSFLGNTNTEAFF.

This clonotype was picked up many times. The chain joins TRBV20-1 to TRBJ1-5; no reliable D call. The CDR3 totals 13 residues. The ends were cut back, 6 bases at V and 3 bases at J, with 12 bases in the middle. Per germline, CDR1 DFQATT and CDR2 SNEGSKA (reference sequence). The CDR3: CSATQRYNQPQHF. The CDR3 DNA sequence: TGCAGTGCCACACAGAGGTACAATCAGCCCCAGCATTTT.

This clonotype was detected once. A much more abundant neighbour one base away suggests this may be a read error. The rearrangement links TRBV6-5 to TRBJ1-6; D gene unclear. CDR3 length: 12 residues. Trimming left V 5 bases short and J 10 bases short, with 9 bases between. The germline V gene encodes CDR1 MNHEY and CDR2 SVGAGI. This chain's CDR3 is CASSVGSSPLHF. The CDR3 coding sequence is TGTGCCAGCAGTGTGGGGTCGTCACCCCTCCACTTT.

The J gene is TRBJ2-5, the V gene TRBV5-1, with TRBD1 matching over 8 bases. V trimming: 4 bases; J trimming: 5 bases; junction bases outside the gene matches: 10. The CDR3 is 15 residues long. Germline assignment: CDR1 SGHRS and CDR2 YFSETQ. As DNA, the CDR3 is TGCGCCAGCAGCGCCCCCCAGGGGGCAGGGGAGACCCAGTACTTC. It encodes CASSAPQGAGETQYF.

The chain combines TRBV5-1 with TRBJ2-5; D unresolved. V was clipped by 1 base and J by 2 bases, with 9 bases between them. CDR3 size: 14 residues. Germline V gene lookup returns CDR1 SGHRS and CDR2 YFSETQ. CDR3 bases: TGCGCCAGCAGCTTGACCGATTTACAAGAGACCCAGTACTTC. Encoded protein: CASSLTDLQETQYF.